This T cell receptor (beta chain) originates from a study of cytomegalovirus exposure and HLA in healthy donors. Findings and limits, study-wide: In a later analysis, compared with equally common non-associated chains, HLA-associated beta chains were more expanded. Researchers reported in a later analysis that a missense DCLRE1C variant was tied to TCR beta V- and J-gene trimming. Most sequenced TCRs were rare (though some public TCRs occurred in many donors).

The study ran its PCR with 60 Vbeta and 13 Jbeta primers. Methods used by the authors: In a later analysis, of around 83 million unique beta chains, roughly 9.9 million appeared in at least two donors. Libraries were prepared by immunoSEQ multiplex PCR; TCRdb keeps only in-frame clonotypes and omits some of them. V, J and clone size were drawn from that table, and D and trimming were deduced from the DNA. The sample has approximately 100,000 clones, roughly three quarters seen once. Remarks on this clone: What it recognizes is unknown.

Sample: PBMCs. The sequence derives from a woman in her fifties or sixties in good health and CMV-seropositive.

The CDR3 loop reads CATSNTLYQPQHF. Here the CDR3 DNA reads TGTGCCACCAGCAACACCCTCTATCAGCCCCAGCATTTT. V and J are TRBV15 and TRBJ1-5; D unresolved. CDR1 and CDR2 (germline): LNHNV, YYDKDF (reference sequence). V was cut by 4 bases and J by 5 bases, with 9 bases left in between. The CDR3 has 13 residues. Complete variable domain (other parts from reference TRBV15 and TRBJ1-5): DAMVIQNPRYQVTQFGKPVTLSCSQTLNHNVMYWYQQKSSQAPKLLFHYYDKDFNNEADTPDNFQSRRPNTSFCFLDIRSPGLGDTAMYLCATSNTLYQPQHFGDGTRLSIL.